These 15 T cell receptor beta chains came from one sample sequenced in a study of CD8+ T cells in alopecia areata. Sequencing used cDNA as its template, made by extracting RNA and reverse transcribing it. Profiling relied on immunoSEQ multiplex PCR, and the TCRdb table lists in-frame clones only, not all of them. This table holds about 250,000 clones, about three fifths found once. Treatment specified: oral pan-JAK inhibitor, 5-10 mg twice daily. The sequenced sample was CD4+ T cells sorted from blood, obtained around week 53, from a patient treated with tofacitinib. These receptors were collected from a human donor with alopecia areata.

The CDR3 DNA follows: TGTGCCTGGAGGAACTTGGGGGGGGCGCGTACTGAAGCTTTCTTT. Its translation is CAWRNLGGARTEAFF. The chain recombines TRBV30 with TRBJ1-1; D is possibly TRBD1 (6 bases). The CDR3 spans 15 residues. Trimming took off 3 bases at V and 5 bases at J, with 19 bases between the two ends. The V gene's germline CDR1 is GTSNPN and CDR2 SVGIG (reference sequence).

This clone was seen a handful of times. The chain combines TRBV29-1 with TRBJ2-5, with D hard to call. Germline-derived CDR1 and CDR2 are SQVTM and ANQGSEA. V lost 7 bases and J 2 bases, leaving 11 bases between the germline ends. The CDR3 runs 12 residues. CDR3 nucleotides: TGCAGCGCAGCTCTCGGGCAAGAGACCCAGTACTTC. The encoded protein is CSAALGQETQYF. Supplemented by reference TRBV29-1 and TRBJ2-5, the full variable domain reads SAVISQKPSRDICQRGTSLTIQCQVDSQVTMMFWYRQQPGQSLTLIATANQGSEATYESGFVIDKFPISRPNLTFSTLTVSNMSPEDSSIYLCSAALGQETQYFGPGTRLLVL.

This clone was seen a handful of times. The gene calls are TRBV4-3 and TRBJ2-3; 9 bases are shared with TRBD1. The CDR3 totals 17 residues. In germline, CDR1 is LGHNA, CDR2 YSLEER. The J segment lost 7 bases and the V segment lost 2 bases, leaving 13 bases of the junction unmatched. Here the CDR3 DNA reads TGCGCCAGCAGCCAACGGATATTGGGACAGGGCCAGAATACGCAGTATTTT. This encodes CASSQRILGQGQNTQYF.

The genes are TRBV6-5 and TRBJ2-3; D gene uncertain. The germline V gene encodes CDR1 MNHEY and CDR2 SVGAGI. The V and J ends lost 5 bases and 0 bases respectively, with 6 bases between them. The CDR3 totals 13 residues. This chain's CDR3 is CASSPWSTDTQYF. The CDR3 region has the DNA TGTGCCAGCAGTCCATGGAGCACAGATACGCAGTATTTT.

The rearrangement joins TRBV19 to TRBJ2-3, with 7 positions matching TRBD2. This CDR3 has 15 residues. Germline lookup yields CDR1 LNHDA and CDR2 SQIVND (reference sequence). The ends lost 5 bases at V and 0 bases at J; junction bases unmatched: 5. The CDR3 spells CASSPRLASTDTQYF. The CDR3, as DNA: TGTGCCAGTAGTCCGCGACTAGCTAGCACAGATACGCAGTATTTT.

The sample holds a few counts of this clone. The rearrangement joins TRBV19 to TRBJ1-1; D not certain. Trimming left V 5 bases short and J 1 base short, with 17 bases between. Germline CDR1 reads LNHDA; CDR2 reads SQIVND (reference sequence). The CDR3 has 16 amino acids. The CDR3 loop is CASSPDSQSWNTEAFF. The CDR3 DNA reads as TGTGCCAGTAGTCCAGATTCGCAAAGCTGGAACACTGAAGCTTTCTTT.

V is TRBV15 and J is TRBJ1-2, with a possible D match to TRBD1 (6 bases). The CDR3 contains 14 residues. Germline V lookup: CDR1 LNHNV, CDR2 YYDKDF (reference sequence). V shed 1 base and J shed 3 bases, with 9 bases lying between them. CDR3 DNA: TGTGCCACCAGCAGAGCGGACAGTTACTATGGCTACACCTTC. Protein product: CATSRADSYYGYTF.

The chain links TRBV29-1 to TRBJ1-2; perhaps TRBD1 as D (5 bases). CDR1 is SQVTM and CDR2 is ANQGSEA in the germline V gene. The CDR3 covers 14 residues. The V end was cut by 0 bases, the J end by 4 bases, with 12 bases between. In DNA form, the CDR3 reads TGCAGCGTTGAAGATCGTTCAGGGTTCTATGGCTACACCTTC. Its translation: CSVEDRSGFYGYTF. The whole variable domain, remainder taken from reference TRBV29-1 and TRBJ1-2, is SAVISQKPSRDICQRGTSLTIQCQVDSQVTMMFWYRQQPGQSLTLIATANQGSEATYESGFVIDKFPISRPNLTFSTLTVSNMSPEDSSIYLCSVEDRSGFYGYTFGSGTRLTVV.

The chain carries TRBV11-1 and TRBJ2-7, with TRBD1 matching 7 bases. The CDR3 is 15 amino acids. The trim removed 0 bases at V and 3 bases at J, leaving 5 bases unmatched. Germline lookup yields CDR1 SGHAT and CDR2 FQDESV (reference sequence). CDR3: CASSLATGWNYEQYF. CDR3 nucleotides: TGTGCCAGCAGCTTAGCGACAGGGTGGAACTACGAGCAGTACTTC.

This clone was observed a handful of times. The same CDR3 can be traced to other DNA sequences in this sample. The chain links TRBV5-6 to TRBJ1-2; D is ambiguous. Germline V CDR1 and CDR2: SGHDT, YYEEEE. This CDR3 contains 12 residues. V lost 0 bases and J lost 6, with 6 bases in between. CDR3 sequence reads: CASSLARDGYTF. Here the CDR3 DNA reads TGTGCCAGCAGCTTGGCCAGAGATGGCTACACCTTC.

This chain joins TRBV6-6 and TRBJ1-5; D is possibly TRBD1 (5 bases). The CDR3 totals 15 residues. Germline V gives CDR1 MNHNY, CDR2 SVGAGI (reference sequence). V gave up 7 bases and J gave up 2 bases, with 15 bases separating them. DNA for the CDR3: TGTGCCAGCACCCCTCACGAACAGGGCAATCAGCCCCAGCATTTT. Protein product: CASTPHEQGNQPQHF.

The CDR3 loop reads CASSYGEKLFF. The CDR3 nucleotides read TGTGCCAGCAGTTACGGCGAAAAACTGTTTTTT. V usage is TRBV6-6 and J usage is TRBJ1-4; D remains unclear. The germline V gene has CDR1 MNHNY and CDR2 SVGAGI (reference sequence). This CDR3 contains 11 residues. The V gene lost 2 bases and the J gene lost 8 bases, with 3 bases spanning the gap.

This clone was seen just once. V is TRBV9 and J is TRBJ1-1; no clear D. The CDR3 loop spans 14 amino acids. Germline CDR1 SGDLS, CDR2 YYNGEE. Trimming removed 4 bases at V and 7 bases at J, with 17 bases between. The CDR3 nucleotides read TGTGCCAGCAGCCTAGGCGGTCCGGGGAATGAAGCTTTCTTT. It codes for CASSLGGPGNEAFF.

CDR3 nucleotides: TGCGCCAGCAGCTTGGCCGGGAGCTCCTACGAGCAGTACTTC. Encoded protein: CASSLAGSSYEQYF. The chain carries TRBV5-1 and TRBJ2-7, with D perhaps TRBD2 (6 bases). The ends were cut back, 0 bases at V and 0 bases at J, with 7 bases in the middle. This CDR3 region has 14 residues. The V gene's germline CDR1 is SGHRS and CDR2 YFSETQ.

The CDR3 reads CASSPRDDGQYF. As DNA, the CDR3 is TGTGCCAGCAGTCCCCGGGACGACGGGCAGTACTTC. The chain combines TRBV6-6 with TRBJ2-7, with D possibly called TRBD1 or TRBD2 (5 bases each). CDR1 is MNHNY, CDR2 SVGAGI, per germline (reference sequence). Trimming pared 5 bases from V and 9 bases from J, leaving 14 bases between. The CDR3 runs 12 residues.